The present T cell receptor beta chain was sequenced within a study of blood T cell repertoires in COVID-19. Turning to the study itself: From the United States, Italy and Spain came samples of acute and convalescent COVID-19.

Germline-derived CDR1 and CDR2 are MDHEN and SYDVKM. This CDR3 comprises 13 residues. Trimming pared 5 bases from V and 5 bases from J, leaving 10 bases between. Source study methods: It was from reference gene primer amplification that nucleated cell counts were estimated. Sequencing used immunoSEQ multiplex PCR; TCRdb keeps in-frame clones, though not all of them. That table is the source of V, J and clone size, and D and trimming were worked out from the DNA. This sample yields 300,000 to 400,000 clones, of which around nine tenths are seen a single time; roughly 5.2% belongs to the top ten. The TCR was taken from a man in his fifties or sixties who had recovered from COVID-19. The chain couples TRBV28 to TRBJ2-1, with D uncertain. Sequenced material: PBMCs or T cells enriched from blood (not recorded which). CDR3 amino acids: CASSPSTHNEQFF. DNA of the CDR3: TGTGCCAGCAGTCCCTCTACGCACAATGAGCAGTTCTTC.